Each of the 20 T cell receptor beta chains below was sequenced from the same sample in a study of regulatory T cells in long-lasting Graves disease. Noted time point: newly diagnosed GD, antithyroid drugs for less than 3 months. TCR sequences were obtained from RNA taken from PBMCs. The TCR beta library used iRepertoire HTBI primers with Arm-PCR amplification of CDR3. TCRdb fed the multiplex PCR reads into MiXCR, producing one record per CDR3 protein. This sample yields about 530,000 distinct CDR3 sequences, of which roughly 15% are seen a single time; 20% to 30% belongs to the top ten. Another study also made use of these data, one on T cells in Graves' hyperthyroidism and ophthalmopathy.

The material was peripheral blood mononuclear cells (PBMCs), obtained at new diagnosis, from a patient treated with antithyroid drugs. All receptors come from a woman aged 35 to 60 with Graves disease.

The chain combines TRBV12-3 or TRBV12-4 with TRBJ2-2, with TRBD1 matching over 11 bases. This CDR3 comprises 13 residues. DNA for the CDR3: TGTGCTGTAGGGACAGGGGGGTCCGGGGAGCTGTTTTTT. Translating it yields CAVGTGGSGELFF.

This chain connects TRBV5-6 to TRBJ2-2; D is ambiguous. The germline CDR1 and CDR2 sequences are SGHDT and YYEEEE. The V end lost 2 bases, the J end lost 0 bases, and 11 bases lay between the germline ends. The CDR3 runs 16 residues. The CDR3 is CASSFVQAANTGELFF. As DNA, the CDR3 is TGTGCCAGCAGCTTCGTCCAGGCCGCGAACACCGGGGAGCTGTTTTTT.

The table lists this clonotype with a few counts. The chain employs TRBV29-1 and TRBJ1-1, with D maybe TRBD1 (5 bases). Germline V gives CDR1 SQVTM, CDR2 ANQGSEA. The CDR3 covers 14 residues. Between the trimmed V and J ends, which lost 7 bases and 3 bases, there was a span of 18 bases. CDR3 sequence reads: CSAKTSMGDTEAFF. The CDR3 DNA reads as TGCAGCGCCAAGACCTCAATGGGGGACACTGAAGCTTTCTTT.

The gene calls are TRBV12-3 or TRBV12-4 and TRBJ2-7; 12 positions agree with TRBD1. Losses at the gene ends were 5 bases for V and 5 bases for J; bases not matched to a gene: 7. The CDR3 spans 15 residues. The CDR3 sequence: CASSTRDRGRDEQYF. The CDR3 DNA reads TGTGCCAGCAGTACCCGGGACAGGGGGCGAGACGAGCAGTACTTC.

This clonotype has a handful of counts. This chain links TRBV12-3 or TRBV12-4 with TRBJ1-5; TRBD1 aligns across 9 bases. J gave up 10 bases and V 6 bases, and 7 bases lay outside the gene matches. The CDR3 runs to 13 residues. In nucleotides, the CDR3 is TGTGCCAGCAGCCTTCGGGGACAGGGACCCCAGCATTTT. Protein: CASSLRGQGPQHF.

This clonotype was recorded many times. The chain combines TRBV6-1 with TRBJ1-3; D not certain. V was pared by 6 bases and J by 1 base, with 13 bases between. Germline V gene lookup returns CDR1 MNHNS and CDR2 SASEGT. The CDR3 is 15 amino acids. The CDR3 protein is CASRHEGWSGNTIYF. The CDR3 DNA sequence: TGTGCCAGCAGACATGAAGGGTGGTCTGGAAACACCATATATTTT.

There are many counts of this clonotype. The chain carries TRBV5-4 and TRBJ2-3, with TRBD2 matching over 8 bases. V trimming: 10 bases; J trimming: 1 base; junction bases outside the gene matches: 11. The germline CDR1 and CDR2 sequences are SGHNT and YYREEE (reference sequence). This CDR3 is 15 amino acids long. CDR3 sequence reads: CALTPSGGRTDTQYF. CDR3 bases: TGTGCCCTTACCCCCAGCGGGGGCCGCACAGATACGCAGTATTTT. Full variable domain (outside the CDR3, taken from reference TRBV5-4 and TRBJ2-3): ETGVTQSPTHLIKTRGQQVTLRCSSQSGHNTVSWYQQALGQGPQFIFQYYREEENGRGNFPPRFSGLQFPNYSSELNVNALELDDSALYLCALTPSGGRTDTQYFGPGTRLTVL.

This clonotype appeared many times. The chain is built from TRBV3-1 and TRBJ1-2; maybe TRBD1 (5 bases). The CDR3 extends over 15 amino acids. Germline V lookup: CDR1 LGHDT, CDR2 YNNKEL (reference sequence). Deletions cut 3 bases from V and 6 bases from J, with 17 bases between. This CDR3 is CASSQTGLRGDGYTF. In DNA form, the CDR3 reads TGTGCCAGCAGCCAGACGGGCTTGAGGGGCGATGGCTACACCTTC.

This clonotype was found many times. The chain recombines TRBV12-3 or TRBV12-4 with TRBJ1-4, with 11 nucleotides matching TRBD1. The J segment lost 8 bases and the V segment lost 7 bases, leaving 6 bases of the junction unmatched. The CDR3 spans 14 residues. CDR3 in amino acids: CASTSDRGREKLFF. In DNA form, the CDR3 reads TGTGCCAGCACCTCGGACAGGGGGCGAGAAAAACTGTTTTTT.

This clonotype showed up many times. The rearrangement joins TRBV12-3 or TRBV12-4 to TRBJ1-2; TRBD1 agrees at 8 bases. The V gene end was trimmed by 5 bases and the J gene end by 2 bases; junction bases not matched to a gene: 7. CDR3 length: 15 residues. CDR3 DNA sequence: TGTGCCAGCAGTAATCCGCGGACAGGGAACTATGGCTACACCTTC. This encodes CASSNPRTGNYGYTF.

The J gene is TRBJ1-1, the V gene TRBV20-1; 11 bases align to TRBD1. CDR3 length: 12 residues. The germline CDR1 and CDR2 sequences are DFQATT and SNEGSKA (reference sequence). Trimming at V came to 4 bases and at J to 8 bases, leaving 3 bases not matched to a gene. This CDR3 reads CSATRTGGEAFF. The CDR3, as DNA: TGCAGTGCTACCCGGACAGGGGGCGAAGCTTTCTTT.

The chain employs TRBV18 and TRBJ1-1; 8 positions match TRBD1. The CDR3 is made up of 16 amino acids. CDR1 is KGHSH, CDR2 LQKENI, per germline. V was pared by 2 bases and J by 3 bases, with 8 bases of the junction left unmatched. The DNA of the CDR3 is TGTGCCAGCTCACCAAGCCCTAGACAGGGGCACACTGAAGCTTTCTTT. As protein: CASSPSPRQGHTEAFF.

The chain is built from TRBV3-1 and TRBJ2-3; D is unclear. Per the germline V gene, CDR1 is LGHDT and CDR2 is YNNKEL (reference sequence). Trimming took off 1 base at V and 7 bases at J, with 15 bases between the two ends. This CDR3 has 15 residues. In DNA, the CDR3 is TGTGCCAGCAGCCAAGGGGCGGTCCCCGCGAATACGCAGTATTTT. Protein: CASSQGAVPANTQYF.

The DNA for the CDR3 is TGTGCCACCAGCAGCCGGGACAGGGGGACAGATACGCAGTATTTT. Translating gives CATSSRDRGTDTQYF. The rearrangement uses TRBV15 and TRBJ2-3, with 11 bases matching TRBD1. V lost 3 bases, J lost 3 bases, and 2 bases stayed unmatched. CDR3 length: 15 residues. Germline V lookup: CDR1 LNHNV, CDR2 YYDKDF (reference sequence).

This clonotype has a handful of counts. This chain uses TRBV27 with TRBJ1-5; D might be TRBD1 (5 bases). The V and J ends lost 6 bases and 0 bases respectively, with 12 bases between them. Looked up from germline, CDR1 is MNHEY and CDR2 is SMNVEV (reference sequence). The length of the CDR3 is 15 residues. CDR3 DNA: TGTGCCAGCAGGCCCGGGACTTATAGCAATCAGCCCCAGCATTTT. Translating it yields CASRPGTYSNQPQHF.

This clonotype was counted ten times or more. The chain is built from TRBV12-3 or TRBV12-4 and TRBJ2-5, with unresolved D. This CDR3 spans 11 amino acids. V was shortened by 6 bases and J by 4 bases, with 6 bases between the two germline ends. CDR3 bases: TGTGCCAGCAGCAAAACAGAGACCCAGTACTTC. It codes for CASSKTETQYF.

The V gene is TRBV4-1, the J gene TRBJ1-5; D is unresolved. Germline V gene sequence: CDR1 MGHRA, CDR2 YSYEKL. Trimming shortened V by 0 bases and J by 6 bases, and 9 bases separated the two germline ends. CDR3 size: 14 residues. The CDR3 DNA reads TGCGCCAGCAGCCAAGATTTTCGGGCTCAGCCCCAGCATTTT. The encoded protein is CASSQDFRAQPQHF.

This clonotype has a count of ten or more. The chain carries TRBV6-1 and TRBJ1-5, with a tentative D call TRBD1 (6 bases). The CDR3 sequence is 17 residues long. The V gene's germline CDR1 is MNHNS and CDR2 SASEGT. The V and J ends lost 5 bases and 0 bases respectively, with 17 bases between them. CDR3 sequence: CASSKRAQGDSNQPQHF. For the CDR3, the DNA is TGTGCCAGCAGTAAAAGAGCACAGGGAGATAGCAATCAGCCCCAGCATTTT.

Ten or more counts support this clonotype. The chain is built from TRBV5-8 and TRBJ1-1; TRBD1 matches 7 bases. Germline V lookup: CDR1 SGHTS, CDR2 YDEGEE. This CDR3 has 15 amino acids. With V trimmed by 4 bases and J by 4 bases, 10 bases remained unmatched. For the CDR3, the DNA is TGTGCCAGCAGCCCGGAAGGGGGCGTAGCCACTGAAGCTTTCTTT. Translation gives CASSPEGGVATEAFF.

The J gene is TRBJ2-1, the V gene TRBV3-1; 7 bases fit TRBD2. Germline V gene data show CDR1 as LGHDT and CDR2 as YNNKEL (reference sequence). CDR3 length equals 16 residues. V was pared by 1 base and J by 4 bases, with 7 bases of the junction left unmatched. The CDR3 DNA follows: TGTGCCAGCAGCCAAGGTGGGCTAGCGGCATACAATGAGCAGTTCTTC. Encoded protein: CASSQGGLAAYNEQFF.